One T cell receptor (beta chain) is described in this entry. Its matching antigen is unknown. Calling Graves' hyperthyroidism stable meant ophthalmopathy did not progress within 18 months. Fresh 10 ml peripheral blood yielded PBMCs. This specimen comes from a study of T cells in Graves' hyperthyroidism and ophthalmopathy. The V end lost 7 bases, the J end lost 8 bases, and 15 bases lay between the germline ends. This CDR3 spans 11 amino acids. The germline V gene has CDR1 SQVTM and CDR2 ANQGSEA. General study results and limits: Most thyroid clonotypes that were expanded above 0.001 also turned up in blood.

RNA transcripts were the template for amplifying TCR beta CDR3 regions. HTBI primers were used for first-round RT-PCR of the TCR CDR3. TCRdb passed the multiplex PCR reads through MiXCR, listing each CDR3 protein once. Of hundreds of thousands of distinct CDR3 sequences in the sample, 38% are singletons; the top ten hold roughly 8.3%. The clonotype originates from a man in his late teens or twenties with Graves' hyperthyroidism. V is TRBV29-1 and J is TRBJ2-7; maybe TRBD2 (5 bases). The sequenced sample consisted of blood. DNA for the CDR3: TGCAGCGCCCGACGGGGTCCCCAGCAGTACTTC. Encoded protein: CSARRGPQQYF.